This record concerns one TCR beta chain sequence. This sample is part of a study of CXCR3-negative and CXCR3-positive naive CD8 T cells. In preparing the TRB cDNA libraries, 5' RACE with UMI labels was used. For each CDR3 protein, TCRdb gives one entry from its re-call of the 5' RACE reads, without DNA. The data include about 38,000 distinct CDR3 sequences; the top ten clones carry more than 14%. The CDR3 extends over 15 amino acids. CDR1 is MDHEN and CDR2 is SYDVKM in the germline V gene. The rearrangement joins TRBV28 to TRBJ2-7; absent DNA, TCRdb's TRBD1 call cannot be checked. The source material was memory CD8+ T cells from blood. The TCR was taken from a human donor in good health. Some clones in this sample may be carry-over from other donors' samples. The CDR3 sequence: CASSLGSGQGYEQYF.